This entry concerns a single T cell receptor beta chain. This entry is derived from a study of blood T cell repertoires in COVID-19. Overall study: The study drew acute and convalescent COVID-19 samples from the United States, Italy and Spain. PBMCs, B-cell-depleted T cells, or T cells were the source of the cDNA or gDNA that made up the material.

The CDR3 contains 13 residues. Germline V gives CDR1 MDHEN, CDR2 SYDVKM. V was pared by 7 bases and J by 7 bases, with 16 bases between. Original methodology: Researchers report that nucleated cell counts were estimated from reference gene primer amplification. Only in-frame clones appear in the TCRdb table, and some are missing; sequencing was by immunoSEQ multiplex PCR. The D gene and trimming were derived from the DNA, and the V and J assignments and clone size from that table. The sample lists about 360,000 clones, around 87% occurring once. The sequence derives from a human donor in a cohort sampled during active COVID-19. Sequencing was carried out using peripheral blood. This sequence joins TRBV28 and TRBJ2-5; no clear D. The CDR3 loop is CASNTNGEATQYF. The CDR3 bases are TGTGCCAGCAACACTAACGGCGAAGCGACCCAGTACTTC.